This passage covers 4 T cell receptor beta chains from one sample sequenced in a study of T-cell memory formation after mild COVID-19 (dated by TCRdb to the early 2020s). Library preparation employed 5' RACE. Sequencing used an Illumina NovaSeq 6000. TCRdb reprocessing: public reads trimmed at Q25 with fastp, clones called with MiXCR, in-frame beta chains kept. Every entry covers one CDR3 protein and lists the most common genes and DNA from its rows. A total of approximately 290,000 distinct CDR3 sequences appear in this sample, roughly a fifth of them only once. The ten largest clones represent roughly 20% of the sample. Sequencing was done on a sample of PBMCs or a T cell subset sorted from them (not recorded which). These receptor sequences come from a man aged 18 to 29 who had mild COVID-19 (a few samples of this study predate the infection). The sample titles of this study are shuffled in the database, so cell type and time point are left out; the donor was told from shared clones.

V usage is TRBV5-6 and J usage is TRBJ1-2, with D uncertain. This CDR3 has 13 amino acids. V lost 0 bases and J lost 5, with 8 bases in between. Germline V gene data show CDR1 as SGHDT and CDR2 as YYEEEE. The CDR3 coding sequence is TGTGCCAGCAGCTTGGGTACATCTTATGGCTACACCTTC. Its protein is CASSLGTSYGYTF.

The V call is TRBV11-2, the J call TRBJ2-5, with TRBD1 matching 9 bases. The V gene's germline CDR1 is SGHAT and CDR2 FQNNGV. V gave up 5 bases and J gave up 2 bases; unmatched junction bases: 6. This CDR3 spans 15 amino acids. In DNA form, the CDR3 reads TGTGCCAGCAGCCAACCGGGACAGGGACAAGAGACCCAGTACTTC. Its translation is CASSQPGQGQETQYF.

The V call is TRBV7-9, the J call TRBJ2-7, with D possibly matching TRBD1 (5 bases). CDR1 is SEHNR and CDR2 is FQNEAQ in the germline V gene (reference sequence). The CDR3 totals 16 residues. The germline V and J ends were trimmed by 1 base and 0 bases, with 13 bases remaining between them. The CDR3 region is CASSLGQLAVSYEQYF. Written as DNA, the CDR3 is TGTGCCAGCAGCTTAGGACAGTTGGCGGTCTCCTACGAGCAGTACTTC.

The chain recombines TRBV6-1 with TRBJ2-5; no firm D call. Germline CDR1 MNHNS, CDR2 SASEGT. This CDR3 spans 14 amino acids. Trimming removed 10 bases at V and 2 bases at J, with 17 bases between. The DNA for the CDR3 is TGTGCCACCCTGACTCTCCCGGGTCAAGAGACCCAGTACTTC. Translating it yields CATLTLPGQETQYF.